The 17 T cell receptor beta chains given below trace back to one sample, sequenced in a study of identical twins. TCRdb re-analysed the 5' RACE reads in MiXCR, keeping a single row per CDR3 protein. The data contain approximately 500,000 distinct CDR3 sequences, 13% to 15% of them singletons. The sample was also reused in another study, on yellow fever vaccine responses in identical twins.

Material for sequencing was CD4+ T cells sorted from blood. The receptors shown here come from a young woman in good health.

The chain joins TRBV3-1 to TRBJ2-2; D is possibly TRBD1 (6 bases). Per germline, CDR1 LGHDT and CDR2 YNNKEL (reference sequence). V was pared by 2 bases and J by 6 bases, with 13 bases between. This CDR3 is built from 15 residues. CDR3 in amino acids: CASSQREQGAGELFF. The CDR3 DNA reads TGTGCCAGCAGCCAAAGGGAACAGGGCGCCGGGGAGCTGTTTTTT.

This clonotype was observed a few times. The rearrangement joins TRBV28 to TRBJ1-2; D gene unclear. Germline V gene lookup returns CDR1 MDHEN and CDR2 SYDVKM. The CDR3 is made up of 12 amino acids. V lost 6 bases and J lost 8, with 13 bases in between. CDR3 DNA sequence: TGTGCCAGCAGCCCCGGGATGTGGGGCTACACCTTC. This translates into CASSPGMWGYTF.

This clonotype was seen a few times. This rearrangement joins TRBV7-6 to TRBJ2-4, with D tentatively TRBD1 (5 bases). Germline assignment: CDR1 SGHVS and CDR2 FNYEAQ. V was pared by 1 base and J by 6 bases, with 16 bases between. This CDR3 has 16 amino acids. CDR3 loop: CASSLGSSGPANIQYF. CDR3 in DNA: TGTGCCAGCAGCTTAGGATCATCAGGGCCGGCAAACATTCAGTACTTC.

This rearrangement joins TRBV5-1 to TRBJ2-6, with 9 bases identical to TRBD1. The length of the CDR3 is 16 residues. From germline, CDR1 is SGHRS and CDR2 YFSETQ. The V and J ends lost 4 bases and 4 bases, in that order; junction bases with no gene match: 6. The CDR3 region is CASSRDRVLGANVLTF. CDR3 in DNA: TGCGCCAGCAGCCGGGACAGGGTTCTCGGGGCCAACGTCCTGACTTTC.

In its sample, this clonotype was seen many times. The rearrangement joins TRBV27 to TRBJ2-3; no clear D. Trimming cost V 3 bases and J 0 bases, with 7 bases left between them. Germline V gives CDR1 MNHEY, CDR2 SMNVEV (reference sequence). The length of the CDR3 is 14 residues. The CDR3 bases are TGTGCCAGCAGTTTCAAGACTAGCACAGATACGCAGTATTTT. Protein sequence: CASSFKTSTDTQYF.

A few counts support this clonotype. The chain carries TRBV27 and TRBJ2-7; 9 bases align to TRBD2. Germline V gene sequence: CDR1 MNHEY, CDR2 SMNVEV (reference sequence). V was pared by 4 bases and J by 0 bases, with 10 bases of the junction left unmatched. This CDR3 contains 17 residues. The CDR3 DNA follows: TGTGCCAGCAGTTCTTTAAAGCGGGAGGCTCCCTCCTACGAGCAGTACTTC. Its protein product is CASSSLKREAPSYEQYF.

The sample holds a few counts of this clonotype. The chain combines TRBV29-1 with TRBJ2-7; TRBD2 matches 7 bases. The CDR3 has 12 amino acids. The V segment lost 5 bases and the J segment 5 bases; nucleotides outside the gene matches: 6. CDR1 is SQVTM and CDR2 is ANQGSEA in the germline V gene. In nucleotides, the CDR3 is TGCAGCGTTCAACGGGGAGGGGACGAGCAGTACTTC. This gives the protein CSVQRGGDEQYF.

This rearrangement joins TRBV20-1 to TRBJ2-3; D perhaps matches TRBD2 (5 bases). Germline assignment: CDR1 DFQATT and CDR2 SNEGSKA (reference sequence). The CDR3 totals 13 residues. V was trimmed by 4 bases and J by 0 bases, leaving 8 bases between them. The CDR3, as DNA: TGCAGTGCTAATTCGGGGAGCACAGATACGCAGTATTTT. As protein: CSANSGSTDTQYF.

This clonotype was counted a few times. V is TRBV3-1 and J is TRBJ1-5, with unresolved D. The germline V and J ends were trimmed by 1 base and 4 bases, with 11 bases remaining between them. Germline V gene data show CDR1 as LGHDT and CDR2 as YNNKEL (reference sequence). The CDR3 extends over 15 amino acids. CDR3 sequence (DNA): TGTGCCAGCAGCCAAGGGGCGGATCTTAATCAGCCCCAGCATTTT. Translating it yields CASSQGADLNQPQHF. Variable domain in full (rest from reference TRBV3-1 and TRBJ1-5): DTAVSQTPKYLVTQMGNDKSIKCEQNLGHDTMYWYKQDSKKFLKIMFSYNNKELIINETVPNRFSPKSPDKAHLNLHINSLELGDSAVYFCASSQGADLNQPQHFGDGTRLSIL.

The chain is built from TRBV18 and TRBJ2-7, with D possibly matching TRBD1 (5 bases). In germline, CDR1 is KGHSH, CDR2 LQKENI. CDR3 size: 12 residues. V gave up 1 base and J gave up 4 bases, with 5 bases separating them. The CDR3 protein is CASSPRQYEQYF. CDR3 DNA: TGTGCCAGCTCACCACGACAGTACGAGCAGTACTTC.

V gene TRBV12-3 or TRBV12-4 combines with J gene TRBJ2-5; D remains ambiguous. With 6 bases removed from V and 4 bases from J, the gap between germline ends came to 15 bases. The length of the CDR3 is 14 residues. The CDR3 DNA is TGTGCCAGCAGGGCGGCCGGCAGTGGAGAGACCCAGTACTTC. It translates to CASRAAGSGETQYF.

This clonotype has a handful of counts. This CDR3 reads CSVNWRLAEGEQFF. As DNA, the CDR3 is TGCAGCGTTAATTGGAGGCTAGCGGAGGGTGAGCAGTTCTTC. V gene TRBV29-1 combines with J gene TRBJ2-1; 7 nucleotides line up with TRBD2. Germline CDR1 reads SQVTM; CDR2 reads ANQGSEA. This CDR3 has 14 amino acids. V shed 5 bases, J shed 9 bases, and the junction held 13 bases outside the gene matches.

At least ten counts were recorded for this clonotype. The chain recombines TRBV12-3 or TRBV12-4 with TRBJ1-2; D ambiguous. The CDR3 spans 12 residues. V lost 7 bases and J lost 3, with 9 bases in between. The CDR3 bases are TGTGCCAGCACTGGGGTTGACTATGGCTACACCTTC. This codes for CASTGVDYGYTF.

This chain joins TRBV12-3 or TRBV12-4 and TRBJ2-7; D is unresolved. Trimming pared 3 bases from V and 2 bases from J, leaving 8 bases between. The CDR3 runs 13 residues. In nucleotides, the CDR3 is TGTGCCAGCAGTTTTGGGATAGCCTACGAGCAGTACTTC. It specifies CASSFGIAYEQYF.

This clonotype was counted only a few times. This sequence joins TRBV25-1 and TRBJ2-1, with 8 bases matching TRBD1. This CDR3 is built from 15 residues. In germline, CDR1 is MGHDK, CDR2 SYGVNS. The trim removed 4 bases at V and 12 bases at J, leaving 14 bases unmatched. The CDR3 DNA reads TGTGCCAGCAGTGTAGGGTCAGGGGGCGCGGGCGTGCAGTTCTTC. Translation: CASSVGSGGAGVQFF.

This CDR3 reads CASSMEITDTQYF. CDR3 sequence (DNA): TGTGCCAGCAGTATGGAGATCACAGATACGCAGTATTTT. The V call is TRBV4-2, the J call TRBJ2-3; the D is unclear. Germline CDR1 LGHNA, CDR2 YNFKEQ. There are 13 residues in the CDR3. Trimming removed 6 bases from V and 2 bases from J, with 9 bases in between.

This clonotype has more than one count but fewer than ten. The V gene is TRBV5-1, the J gene TRBJ2-3; the match to TRBD2 covers 7 bases. V was clipped by 0 bases and J by 6 bases; unmatched bases: 10. CDR1 is SGHRS, CDR2 YFSETQ, per germline. The CDR3 is made up of 16 amino acids. CDR3 in amino acids: CASSLAAGPGGDTQYF. The DNA for the CDR3 is TGCGCCAGCAGCTTGGCCGCGGGGCCCGGGGGGGATACGCAGTATTTT.